The clone carrying this T cell receptor (beta chain) came up many times. The entry originates in a study of blood T cell repertoires in COVID-19. The CDR3 runs to 16 residues. Trimming shortened V by 4 bases and J by 7 bases, and 20 bases separated the two germline ends. Germline V gives CDR1 MNHEY, CDR2 SMNVEV (reference sequence). Clones were read by immunoSEQ multiplex PCR, and TCRdb kept only the in-frame ones, dropping some. The repertoire consists of 230,000 or so clones, with 65% to 90% occurring once and the leading ten covering around 5%. The chain couples TRBV27 to TRBJ2-1; D is perhaps TRBD1 (6 bases). The TCR was taken from a human donor in a cohort sampled during active COVID-19. Sequencing input: peripheral blood. As DNA, the CDR3 is TGTGCCAGCAGTTCCAATCCAGGGGTCTTTGTAAATGAGCAGTTCTTC. Amino acids: CASSSNPGVFVNEQFF.